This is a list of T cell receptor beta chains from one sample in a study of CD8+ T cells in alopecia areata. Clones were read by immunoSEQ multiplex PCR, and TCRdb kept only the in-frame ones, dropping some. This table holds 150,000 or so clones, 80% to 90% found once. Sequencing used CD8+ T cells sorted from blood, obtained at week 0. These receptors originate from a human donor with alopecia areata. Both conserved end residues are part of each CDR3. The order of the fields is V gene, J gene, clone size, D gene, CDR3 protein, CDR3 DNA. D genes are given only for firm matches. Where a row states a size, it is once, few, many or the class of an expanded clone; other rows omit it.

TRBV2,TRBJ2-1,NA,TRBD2,CASSPRGLGAQNEQFF,TGTGCCAGCAGCCCGAGGGGACTAGGGGCACAGAATGAGCAGTTCTTC
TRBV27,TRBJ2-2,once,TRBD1,CASSFGQGVGELFF,TGTGCCAGCAGTTTCGGACAGGGAGTCGGGGAGCTGTTTTTT
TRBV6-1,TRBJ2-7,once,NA,CASSPTGYEQYF,TGTGCCAGCAGCCCGACAGGCTACGAGCAGTACTTC
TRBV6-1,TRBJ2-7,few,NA,CASSGDGYEQYF,TGTGCCAGCAGTGGAGACGGCTACGAGCAGTACTTC
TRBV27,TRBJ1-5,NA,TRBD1,CASSLGTATNQPQHF,TGTGCCAGCAGTTTAGGGACAGCTACAAATCAGCCCCAGCATTTT
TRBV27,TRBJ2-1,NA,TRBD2,CASRSGNTYNEQFF,TGTGCCAGCAGGAGCGGGAATACCTACAATGAGCAGTTCTTC
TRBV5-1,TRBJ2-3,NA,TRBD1,CASSLPGQENTDTQYF,TGCGCCAGCAGCCTGCCGGGACAGGAGAACACAGATACGCAGTATTTT
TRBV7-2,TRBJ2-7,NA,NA,CASSLAPEGYEQYF,TGTGCCAGCAGCTTAGCGCCAGAGGGGTACGAGCAGTACTTC
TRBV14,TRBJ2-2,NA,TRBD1,CASSAMGQYSGTGELFF,TGTGCCAGCAGCGCAATGGGACAGTACTCTGGGACCGGGGAGCTGTTTTTT
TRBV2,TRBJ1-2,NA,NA,CASSEKAWGVNGYTF,TGTGCCAGCAGTGAAAAGGCGTGGGGTGTTAATGGCTACACCTTC
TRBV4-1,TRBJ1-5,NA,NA,CASSQDAAFSNQPQHF,TGCGCCAGCAGCCAAGATGCAGCCTTTAGCAATCAGCCCCAGCATTTT
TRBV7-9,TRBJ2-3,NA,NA,CASSQGDTQYF,TGTGCCAGCAGCCAGGGAGATACGCAGTATTTT
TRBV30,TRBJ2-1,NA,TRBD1,CAWSSGTGDDEQFF,TGTGCCTGGAGTTCCGGGACAGGGGATGATGAGCAGTTCTTC
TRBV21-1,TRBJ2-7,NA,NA,CASSKYRGKAYEQYF,TGTGCCAGCAGCAAATACAGGGGAAAGGCCTACGAGCAGTACTTC
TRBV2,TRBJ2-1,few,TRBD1,CASIKTGENEQFF,TGTGCCAGCATTAAGACAGGGGAGAATGAGCAGTTCTTC
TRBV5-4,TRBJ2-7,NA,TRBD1,CASSRGSPLDRSSYEQYF,TGTGCCAGCAGCCGAGGGTCCCCTTTGGACAGGAGCTCCTACGAGCAGTACTTC